This T cell receptor (beta chain) was captured in a study of blood T cell repertoires in COVID-19. Study context: Some COVID-19 samples were acute and others convalescent; all came from the United States, Italy and Spain. PBMCs, B-cell-depleted T cells, or T cells were the source of the cDNA or gDNA that made up the material.

Germline-derived CDR1 and CDR2 are MNHNY and SVGAGI (reference sequence). The CDR3 totals 13 residues. The germline V and J ends were trimmed by 0 bases and 4 bases, with 4 bases remaining between them. Seattle patient enrollment occurred during active infection, with longitudinal follow-up thereafter. Original handling: Nucleated cell number was recorded as an estimate derived from reference gene primer amplification. Profiled with immunoSEQ multiplex PCR; TCRdb holds only in-frame clones, not every one. V, J and clone size are those of that table, while D and trimming were read from the DNA. Among roughly 570,000 clones listed, roughly nine tenths were seen once.

This chain links TRBV6-6 with TRBJ2-1, with D hard to call. This TCR came from a woman between 50 and 59 years old with COVID-19, enrolled during active disease. The sequencing input was peripheral blood. The CDR3 sequence: CASSYSQYNEQFF. The CDR3 DNA is TGTGCCAGCAGTTACTCCCAATACAATGAGCAGTTCTTC.